A few counts support the clone carrying this T cell receptor (beta chain). Using unique molecular identifiers, the investigators prepared the TCRbeta library. TCRdb itself ran the PCR reads through MiXCR, one entry per CDR3 protein. The sample includes 190,000 or so distinct CDR3 sequences, around 7% of them seen just once. CDR3 length equals 13 residues. The ends lost 3 bases at V and 6 bases at J; junction bases unmatched: 6. CDR1 and CDR2 from the germline V gene are SQVTM and ANQGSEA. This entry belongs to a study of T-cell reconstitution after alpha-beta-depleted transplantation in children. The sequence was obtained from a human donor who donated a stem cell graft to a child with Wiskott-Aldrich syndrome. The chain carries TRBV29-1 and TRBJ1-1; the match to TRBD1 covers 8 bases. The source was PBMCs from the stem cell graft donor, collected from the stem cell graft. The CDR3, as DNA: TGCAGCGTTGATGGTCAGGGGGCTTCTGAAGCTTTCTTT. It encodes CSVDGQGASEAFF.